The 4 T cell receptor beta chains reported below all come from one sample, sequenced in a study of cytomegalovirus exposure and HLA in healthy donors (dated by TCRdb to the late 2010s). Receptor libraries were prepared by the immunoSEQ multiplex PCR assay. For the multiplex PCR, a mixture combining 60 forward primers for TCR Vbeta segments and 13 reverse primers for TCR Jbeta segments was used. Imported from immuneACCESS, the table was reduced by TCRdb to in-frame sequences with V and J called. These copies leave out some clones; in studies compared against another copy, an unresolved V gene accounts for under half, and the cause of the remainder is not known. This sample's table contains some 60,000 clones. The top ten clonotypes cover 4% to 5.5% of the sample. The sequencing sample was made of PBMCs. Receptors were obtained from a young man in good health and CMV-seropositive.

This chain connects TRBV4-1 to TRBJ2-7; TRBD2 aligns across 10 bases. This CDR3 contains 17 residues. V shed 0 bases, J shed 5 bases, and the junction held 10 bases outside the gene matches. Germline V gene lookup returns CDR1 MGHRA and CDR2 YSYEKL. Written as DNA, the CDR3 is TGCGCCAGCAGCCAAGACCAAGCTCTAGCGGGGGCGGACGAGCAGTACTTC. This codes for CASSQDQALAGADEQYF.

CDR3 DNA: TGTGCCAGCACTCCAAGTAGAACAACGCGGTACGAGCAGTACTTC. Protein: CASTPSRTTRYEQYF. The rearrangement joins TRBV6-5 to TRBJ2-7; D call uncertain. CDR1 is MNHEY and CDR2 is SVGAGI in the germline V gene. With 7 bases removed from V and 4 bases from J, the gap between germline ends came to 20 bases. This CDR3 region has 15 residues.

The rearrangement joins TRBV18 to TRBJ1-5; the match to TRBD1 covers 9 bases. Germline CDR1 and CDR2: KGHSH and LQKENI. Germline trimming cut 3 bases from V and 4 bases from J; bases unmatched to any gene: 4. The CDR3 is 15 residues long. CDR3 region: CASSPETGGNQPQHF. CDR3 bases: TGTGCCAGCTCACCCGAGACAGGGGGTAATCAGCCCCAGCATTTT.

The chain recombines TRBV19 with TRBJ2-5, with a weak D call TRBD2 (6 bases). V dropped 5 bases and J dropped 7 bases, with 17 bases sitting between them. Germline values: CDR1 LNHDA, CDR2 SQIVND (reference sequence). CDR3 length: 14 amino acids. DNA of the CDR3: TGTGCCAGTAGTTTTGGGGGAGTGGAGGGGACCCAGTACTTC. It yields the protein CASSFGGVEGTQYF.